These 29 T cell receptor beta chains originate from one sample sequenced in a study of cytomegalovirus exposure and HLA in healthy donors. Primers included in the PCR were 60 Vbeta and 13 Jbeta primers. Sequencing used immunoSEQ multiplex PCR; TCRdb keeps in-frame clones, though not all of them. The data show 150,000 to 200,000 clones, 85% seen once. Sequencing input: PBMCs. The receptors were sampled from a woman between 45 and 65 years old in good health and CMV-seronegative.

This chain links TRBV9 with TRBJ1-2, with TRBD1 identical over 7 bases. The CDR3 contains 15 residues. V lost 4 bases to trimming and J lost 5 bases; unmatched junction nucleotides: 11. Germline CDR1 reads SGDLS; CDR2 reads YYNGEE. This CDR3 is CASSPRDRVSYGYTF. The CDR3 nucleotides are TGTGCCAGCAGCCCGCGAGACAGGGTCTCGTATGGCTACACCTTC.

The genes are TRBV4-1 and TRBJ2-6; 8 bases align to TRBD1. The ends lost 1 base at V and 3 bases at J; junction bases unmatched: 8. Germline V gene data show CDR1 as MGHRA and CDR2 as YSYEKL. The length of the CDR3 is 18 residues. The CDR3: CASSQGSQGAHGANVLTF. CDR3 sequence (DNA): TGCGCCAGCAGCCAAGGGTCGCAGGGGGCACATGGGGCCAACGTCCTGACTTTC.

This clone was counted a single time. CDR3 nucleotides: TGTGCCAGCAGAATCGGGGGGAACACTGAAGCTTTCTTT. It specifies CASRIGGNTEAFF. The rearrangement links TRBV28 to TRBJ1-1, with D possibly TRBD1 on 5 matching bases. Germline CDR1 and CDR2: MDHEN and SYDVKM. This CDR3 is 13 amino acids long. Between the trimmed V and J ends, which lost 6 bases and 1 base, there was a span of 9 bases. The full variable domain, rest sourced from reference TRBV28 and TRBJ1-1, is DVKVTQSSRYLVKRTGEKVFLECVQDMDHENMFWYRQDPGLGLRLIYFSYDVKMKEKGDIPEGYSVSREKKERFSLILESASTNQTSMYLCASRIGGNTEAFFGQGTRLTVV.

This rearrangement joins TRBV5-1 to TRBJ1-5, with D possibly TRBD1 on 6 matching bases. The CDR3 totals 15 residues. Germline V CDR1 and CDR2: SGHRS, YFSETQ. The ends were cut back, 0 bases at V and 7 bases at J, with 14 bases in the middle. In DNA, the CDR3 is TGCGCCAGCAGCTTGGGGGGGCAGGGAGACCAGCCCCAGCATTTT. Protein product: CASSLGGQGDQPQHF.

The chain couples TRBV28 to TRBJ1-1; 7 nucleotides agree with TRBD1. V lost 3 bases to trimming and J lost 1 base; unmatched junction nucleotides: 2. Per germline, CDR1 MDHEN and CDR2 SYDVKM. CDR3 size: 14 residues. CDR3 nucleotides: TGTGCCAGCAGTTTCACAGGGGCGAACACTGAAGCTTTCTTT. Translated: CASSFTGANTEAFF.

This CDR3 reads CATHGRGWEGSNQPQHF. CDR3 sequence (DNA): TGTGCCACCCATGGCCGGGGGTGGGAGGGATCGAATCAGCCCCAGCATTTT. The chain couples TRBV19 to TRBJ1-5, with a tentative D call TRBD1 (5 bases). The CDR3 length is 17 residues. Deletions cut 10 bases from V and 4 bases from J, with 26 bases between. The V gene's germline CDR1 is LNHDA and CDR2 SQIVND (reference sequence).

V is TRBV30 and J is TRBJ1-2; 7 bases are shared with TRBD1. Germline V CDR1 and CDR2: GTSNPN, SVGIG (reference sequence). V shed 3 bases, J shed 4 bases, and the junction held 14 bases outside the gene matches. The length of the CDR3 is 16 residues. The DNA of the CDR3 is TGTGCCTGGAGCGATACAGGGGTATTCGGCAGCTATGGCTACACCTTC. Amino acid sequence: CAWSDTGVFGSYGYTF.

The CDR3 region has the DNA TGTGCCAGCAGCCAGGCTACCGGGGAGCTGTTTTTT. As protein: CASSQATGELFF. The chain employs TRBV14 and TRBJ2-2; D call uncertain. Looked up from germline, CDR1 is SGHDN and CDR2 is FVKESK. CDR3 length: 12 residues. V was shortened by 3 bases and J by 5 bases, with 4 bases between the two germline ends.

V usage is TRBV2 and J usage is TRBJ1-2; D is perhaps TRBD1 (5 bases). The V gene's germline CDR1 is SNHLY and CDR2 FYNNEI. This CDR3 is built from 16 residues. V gave up 6 bases and J gave up 8 bases, with 25 bases separating them. CDR3: CASRRQTLTSVEGYTF. The CDR3 nucleotides read TGTGCCAGCAGACGACAGACGTTAACTTCTGTGGAGGGCTACACCTTC.

The chain employs TRBV7-9 and TRBJ1-2, with 7 positions matching TRBD1. This CDR3 region has 15 residues. Trimming removed 5 bases from V and 5 bases from J; junction bases left unmatched: 11. Germline values: CDR1 SEHNR, CDR2 FQNEAQ (reference sequence). The CDR3 DNA is TGTGCCAGCAGCGTTCCGGGACAGCTAACTTATGGCTACACCTTC. It encodes CASSVPGQLTYGYTF. The entire variable domain, with the rest obtained from reference TRBV7-9 and TRBJ1-2, is as follows: DTGVSQNPRHKITKRGQNVTFRCDPISEHNRLYWYRQTLGQGPEFLTYFQNEAQLEKSRLLSDRFSAERPKGSFSTLEIQRTEQGDSAMYLCASSVPGQLTYGYTFGSGTRLTVV.

J is TRBJ1-1 and V is TRBV27; D remains ambiguous. The germline V gene has CDR1 MNHEY and CDR2 SMNVEV (reference sequence). V lost 3 bases to trimming and J lost 1 base, with 6 bases between them. The CDR3 length is 13 residues. CDR3 DNA: TGTGCCAGCAGTTTCTTCGGGAACACTGAAGCTTTCTTT. It specifies CASSFFGNTEAFF.

This rearrangement joins TRBV27 to TRBJ1-1, with D maybe TRBD1 (6 bases). Germline V gives CDR1 MNHEY, CDR2 SMNVEV (reference sequence). The CDR3 has 17 residues. Trimming cost V 2 bases and J 5 bases, with 21 bases left between them. In DNA form, the CDR3 reads TGTGCCAGCAGTTTACAGGGGAACTTTAGGTTTCGGACTGAAGCTTTCTTT. It translates to CASSLQGNFRFRTEAFF.

V usage is TRBV9 and J usage is TRBJ2-1, with D possibly being TRBD2 (5 bases). This CDR3 spans 16 amino acids. The ends were cut back, 4 bases at V and 3 bases at J, with 17 bases in the middle. The germline V gene has CDR1 SGDLS and CDR2 YYNGEE. Here the CDR3 DNA reads TGTGCCAGCAGCCGAGGAGGAGAGCTACTCTACAATGAGCAGTTCTTC. Protein product: CASSRGGELLYNEQFF.

This chain uses TRBV7-9 with TRBJ2-7; possibly TRBD1 for D (6 bases). The germline V gene has CDR1 SEHNR and CDR2 FQNEAQ (reference sequence). The CDR3 covers 15 residues. V gave up 6 bases and J gave up 5 bases, with 20 bases separating them. The CDR3 protein is CASSLTGGRVHEQYF. The CDR3 bases are TGTGCCAGCAGTTTGACAGGAGGTAGAGTCCACGAGCAGTACTTC.

The J gene is TRBJ2-6, the V gene TRBV30; D may be TRBD1 (5 bases). Deletions cut 4 bases from V and 0 bases from J, with 10 bases between. This CDR3 comprises 15 residues. The germline V gene encodes CDR1 GTSNPN and CDR2 SVGIG (reference sequence). DNA of the CDR3: TGTGCCTGGACGCGACAGACCTCTGGGGCCAACGTCCTGACTTTC. Protein: CAWTRQTSGANVLTF.

CDR3 DNA sequence: TGTGCCAGCAGCTACAGCCCCTTCCAGAGCACAGATACGCAGTATTTT. Translation gives CASSYSPFQSTDTQYF. The J gene is TRBJ2-3, the V gene TRBV5-7; D uncertain. TRBV5-7 is recorded as an ORF, its role being uncertain. CDR3 length: 16 amino acids. Trimming removed 3 bases at V and 0 bases at J, with 14 bases between.

V usage is TRBV5-1 and J usage is TRBJ1-4, with D possibly TRBD1 on 6 matching bases. Germline CDR1 reads SGHRS; CDR2 reads YFSETQ. The CDR3 sequence is 17 residues long. The V and J ends lost 4 bases and 2 bases respectively, with 18 bases between them. CDR3 nucleotides: TGCGCCAGCAGCCCGTGGAGCGCAGGGGAGACTAATGAAAAACTGTTTTTT. Amino acid sequence: CASSPWSAGETNEKLFF.

This clone has only one observation. The chain joins TRBV27 to TRBJ2-7; 11 bases line up with TRBD1. The ends lost 3 bases at V and 1 base at J; junction bases unmatched: 5. Germline CDR1 reads MNHEY; CDR2 reads SMNVEV (reference sequence). CDR3 size: 16 residues. CDR3 DNA sequence: TGTGCCAGCAGTTTTTTCGGACAGGGGGCTTCCTACGAGCAGTACTTC. This codes for CASSFFGQGASYEQYF.

The rearrangement joins TRBV6-5 to TRBJ1-5, with D perhaps TRBD1 (5 bases). V was clipped by 6 bases and J by 5 bases, with 11 bases between them. CDR1 and CDR2 from the germline V gene are MNHEY and SVGAGI. This CDR3 has 13 residues. The CDR3 nucleotides are TGTGCCAGCAGGGGGGGGTTGGATCAGCCCCAGCATTTT. Translating gives CASRGGLDQPQHF.

The genes are TRBV28 and TRBJ2-5; 7 bases line up with TRBD2. CDR1 and CDR2 (germline): MDHEN, SYDVKM. The CDR3 runs 16 residues. Germline trimming cut 5 bases from V and 3 bases from J; bases unmatched to any gene: 12. CDR3 residues: CASSVHPGAGKETQYF. The CDR3 bases are TGTGCCAGCAGTGTCCACCCTGGAGCGGGGAAAGAGACCCAGTACTTC.

This clone was picked up one time. The chain joins TRBV7-2 to TRBJ1-2; D unresolved. V lost 1 base and J lost 2, with 5 bases in between. This CDR3 is built from 13 residues. Germline CDR1 and CDR2: SGHTA and FQGNSA. CDR3 DNA: TGTGCCAGCAGCTTAGAACGGAACTATGGCTACACCTTC. Amino acid sequence: CASSLERNYGYTF.

This clone was found once. This chain links TRBV10-3 with TRBJ1-1, with a tentative D call TRBD1 (5 bases). V shed 4 bases and J shed 4 bases, with 10 bases lying between them. CDR1 and CDR2 (germline): ENHRY, SYGVKD. The CDR3 contains 13 residues. CDR3 residues: CAISVGGPTEAFF. In nucleotides, the CDR3 is TGTGCCATCAGTGTCGGGGGACCCACTGAAGCTTTCTTT.

V gene TRBV5-1 combines with J gene TRBJ2-3; tentatively, D is TRBD1 (5 bases). The V gene's germline CDR1 is SGHRS and CDR2 YFSETQ. V lost 0 bases, J lost 1 base, and 9 bases lay in between. CDR3 length: 15 amino acids. CDR3 region: CASSLEGSRTDTQYF. CDR3 nucleotides: TGCGCCAGCAGCTTGGAGGGGTCGCGCACAGATACGCAGTATTTT.

The J gene is TRBJ2-5, the V gene TRBV5-1; D remains ambiguous. CDR1 is SGHRS and CDR2 is YFSETQ in the germline V gene. CDR3 length equals 14 residues. The ends were cut back, 4 bases at V and 2 bases at J, with 12 bases in the middle. The CDR3 here is CASSANRNQETQYF. Written as DNA, the CDR3 is TGCGCCAGCAGCGCGAACAGAAATCAAGAGACCCAGTACTTC.

The gene calls are TRBV29-1 and TRBJ1-2, with D perhaps matching TRBD1 (5 bases). The CDR3 is 13 amino acids. Germline CDR1 SQVTM, CDR2 ANQGSEA. The ends were cut back, 3 bases at V and 6 bases at J, with 14 bases in the middle. DNA for the CDR3: TGCAGCGTTGACCTCAGGGTAAGGAATGGCTACACCTTC. This codes for CSVDLRVRNGYTF. Based on the CDR3 plus reference TRBV29-1 and TRBJ1-2, the full variable domain is SAVISQKPSRDICQRGTSLTIQCQVDSQVTMMFWYRQQPGQSLTLIATANQGSEATYESGFVIDKFPISRPNLTFSTLTVSNMSPEDSSIYLCSVDLRVRNGYTFGSGTRLTVV.

This clone was found once. This rearrangement joins TRBV10-3 to TRBJ1-4; 9 positions agree with TRBD1. Germline CDR1 reads ENHRY; CDR2 reads SYGVKD. The CDR3 is made up of 17 amino acids. Unmatched junction bases numbered 9, after V lost 2 bases and J lost 5 bases. CDR3 in DNA: TGTGCCATCAGTGAGGCCGGGACAGGGAAGCTAAATGAAAAACTGTTTTTT. Amino acids: CAISEAGTGKLNEKLFF.

This rearrangement joins TRBV4-1 to TRBJ2-4; no clear D gene. With 0 bases removed from V and 0 bases from J, the gap between germline ends came to 6 bases. Germline loops: CDR1 MGHRA, CDR2 YSYEKL. The CDR3 covers 15 residues. The CDR3 here is CASSQDRLAKNIQYF. The CDR3 nucleotides read TGCGCCAGCAGCCAAGACAGGTTAGCCAAAAACATTCAGTACTTC.

The chain couples TRBV19 to TRBJ2-1; D unclear. CDR1 is LNHDA and CDR2 is SQIVND in the germline V gene (reference sequence). Deletions cut 4 bases from V and 6 bases from J, with 4 bases between. CDR3 length: 11 amino acids. CDR3 bases: TGTGCCAGTAGTAAGCGCAATGAGCAGTTCTTC. It is translated as CASSKRNEQFF.

CDR3 amino acids: CASSLANIEVGEQYF. CDR3 in DNA: TGTGCCAGCAGCTTAGCAAATATTGAGGTGGGCGAGCAGTACTTC. V gene TRBV7-2 combines with J gene TRBJ2-7; D gene unclear. CDR3 size: 15 residues. V lost 0 bases to trimming and J lost 6 bases, with 15 bases between them. Germline V lookup: CDR1 SGHTA, CDR2 FQGNSA.